The 12 T cell receptor beta chains presented below share a single source sample, sequenced in a study of identical twins. TCRdb reanalysed the 5' RACE reads using MiXCR and keeps one entry per CDR3 protein. The data contain hundreds of thousands of distinct CDR3 sequences, 21% of them singletons. These same data were also listed under a study on T cells expressing NK-cell markers.

Sequenced material: PBMCs. These receptors all stem from a woman between 18 and 30 years old in good health.

The chain links TRBV9 to TRBJ2-6; possible D gene TRBD1, 5 bases. Deletions cut 7 bases from V and 0 bases from J, with 14 bases between. The CDR3 is 16 residues long. CDR1 is SGDLS and CDR2 is YYNGEE in the germline V gene. CDR3 nucleotides: TGTGCCAGCTCGGACACTCCCTTCTCTGGGGCCAACGTCCTGACTTTC. This sequence encodes CASSDTPFSGANVLTF.

This clonotype was found a few times. The V and J genes are TRBV10-3 and TRBJ1-1; 9 bases are a match to TRBD1. The germline gives CDR1 ENHRY, CDR2 SYGVKD. Germline trimming cut 0 bases from V and 6 bases from J; bases unmatched to any gene: 8. The CDR3 covers 16 residues. The CDR3 DNA reads TGTGCCATCAGTGAGTCAGGAGGGACAGGGTCTGCTGAAGCTTTCTTT. Protein: CAISESGGTGSAEAFF.

V usage is TRBV20-1 and J usage is TRBJ2-2; maybe TRBD2 (5 bases). The CDR3 totals 13 residues. Germline V gene data show CDR1 as DFQATT and CDR2 as SNEGSKA (reference sequence). V dropped 5 bases and J dropped 6 bases, with 13 bases sitting between them. The CDR3 sequence is CSARTFSAGELFF. CDR3 in DNA: TGCAGTGCTCGGACCTTTAGCGCCGGGGAGCTGTTTTTT.

J is TRBJ2-7 and V is TRBV12-3 or TRBV12-4; possibly TRBD2 for D (5 bases). The CDR3 extends over 13 amino acids. The germline V and J ends were trimmed by 3 bases and 2 bases, with 8 bases remaining between them. The CDR3 DNA reads as TGTGCCAGCAGTTTCGGGATTACCTACGAGCAGTACTTC. As protein: CASSFGITYEQYF.

This clonotype was counted only a few times. This chain links TRBV20-1 with TRBJ1-1; TRBD1 might be the D (6 bases). The ends were cut back, 4 bases at V and 0 bases at J, with 12 bases in the middle. Per germline, CDR1 DFQATT and CDR2 SNEGSKA (reference sequence). This CDR3 is 14 amino acids long. The CDR3 protein is CSATQGTVNTEAFF. DNA for the CDR3: TGCAGTGCTACCCAGGGGACGGTGAACACTGAAGCTTTCTTT.

The chain links TRBV10-3 to TRBJ2-7, with D unclear. Trimming shortened V by 4 bases and J by 6 bases, and 10 bases separated the two germline ends. The CDR3 is made up of 12 amino acids. CDR1 is ENHRY, CDR2 SYGVKD, per germline. CDR3 amino acids: CAISGRHGEQYF. DNA of the CDR3: TGTGCCATCAGTGGCAGACACGGCGAGCAGTACTTC.

This clonotype has a count of ten or more. J is TRBJ2-1 and V is TRBV5-6; 11 nucleotides line up with TRBD2. Trimming at V came to 2 bases and at J to 9 bases, leaving 7 bases not matched to a gene. This CDR3 contains 15 residues. Germline V CDR1 and CDR2: SGHDT, YYEEEE. CDR3 sequence reads: CASSFRASGRSEQFF. CDR3 DNA sequence: TGTGCCAGCAGCTTCAGGGCTAGCGGGAGGTCTGAGCAGTTCTTC.

This chain connects TRBV7-8 to TRBJ2-7, with a weak D call TRBD1 (6 bases). Germline V gene lookup returns CDR1 SGHVS and CDR2 FQNEAQ. CDR3 size: 16 residues. The V and J ends lost 5 bases and 1 base respectively, with 18 bases between them. CDR3 nucleotide sequence: TGTGCCAGCAGCGGTGAGGCCGGGACACTTTCCTACGAGCAGTACTTC. This sequence encodes CASSGEAGTLSYEQYF.

This clonotype was observed a handful of times. The rearrangement links TRBV7-9 to TRBJ2-3; 11 bases align to TRBD2. The CDR3 contains 16 residues. The ends lost 5 bases at V and 4 bases at J; junction bases unmatched: 8. The germline V gene has CDR1 SEHNR and CDR2 FQNEAQ (reference sequence). DNA of the CDR3: TGTGCCAGCAGCGCCCTAGCGGGAGGAGGGGCAGATACGCAGTATTTT. Protein sequence: CASSALAGGGADTQYF. The full variable domain, its missing parts supplied by reference TRBV7-9 and TRBJ2-3, is DTGVSQNPRHKITKRGQNVTFRCDPISEHNRLYWYRQTLGQGPEFLTYFQNEAQLEKSRLLSDRFSAERPKGSFSTLEIQRTEQGDSAMYLCASSALAGGGADTQYFGPGTRLTVL.

In its sample, this clonotype was seen a few times. V gene TRBV5-1 combines with J gene TRBJ1-1; 9 nucleotides line up with TRBD1. CDR1 and CDR2 (germline): SGHRS, YFSETQ. The CDR3 spans 15 residues. V lost 3 bases and J lost 4; bases outside the gene matches: 7. CDR3 coding DNA: TGCGCCAGCAGCTGGCCCCGGGACAGGGTCACTGAAGCTTTCTTT. Protein sequence: CASSWPRDRVTEAFF.

In its sample, this clonotype was seen many times. The genes are TRBV7-9 and TRBJ1-6; 9 bases are shared with TRBD1. In germline, CDR1 is SEHNR, CDR2 FQNEAQ (reference sequence). Losses at the gene ends were 7 bases for V and 7 bases for J; bases not matched to a gene: 5. The CDR3 is made up of 14 amino acids. CDR3 region: CASTPDRGNSPLHF. CDR3 coding DNA: TGTGCCAGCACCCCGGACAGGGGAAATTCACCCCTCCACTTT.

Many counts were recorded for this clonotype. The chain recombines TRBV20-1 with TRBJ1-1; D is unclear. The CDR3 covers 13 residues. Germline V gives CDR1 DFQATT, CDR2 SNEGSKA (reference sequence). Trimming pared 0 bases from V and 6 bases from J, leaving 11 bases between. CDR3 region: CSARDRVSAEAFF. The CDR3 bases are TGCAGTGCTAGAGATCGGGTTAGCGCTGAAGCTTTCTTT.